These T cell receptor beta chains were read from a single sample in a study of blood T cell repertoires in COVID-19. Assay used: immunoSEQ multiplex PCR; TCRdb lists only in-frame clones, some missing. The data contain about 210,000 clones, about 90% of them singletons. Sequencing was performed on peripheral blood. These receptors were collected from a man aged 30 to 45 with acute or convalescent COVID-19. The CDR3 runs from the conserved cysteine through the conserved F or W. D genes are given only for firm matches. Some rows have no size entry. The others give once, few or many, or a class for an expanded clone.

TRBJ1-2	TRBV6-5	few	TRBD1	CASSYHSTGPIYGYTF	TGTGCCAGCAGTTACCACTCGACAGGGCCCATCTATGGCTACACCTTC
TRBJ1-4	TRBV2	-	-	CASTPGDGNEKLFF	TGTGCCAGCACGCCGGGGGATGGAAATGAAAAACTGTTTTTT
TRBJ1-1	TRBV5-5	-	-	CASSPDSDTEAFF	TGTGCCAGCAGCCCCGACAGTGACACTGAAGCTTTCTTT
TRBJ1-2	TRBV5-8	-	-	CASSFFVGEAYGYTF	TGTGCCAGCAGCTTCTTTGTAGGGGAGGCCTATGGCTACACCTTC
TRBJ2-7	TRBV28	-	TRBD2	CASRISGRAYEQYF	TGTGCCAGCAGGATAAGCGGGAGGGCCTACGAGCAGTACTTC
TRBJ1-5	TRBV19	-	-	CASTLQGSNQPQHF	TGTGCCAGTACGCTCCAGGGTAGCAATCAGCCCCAGCATTTT
TRBJ2-7	TRBV5-1	-	TRBD1	CASSSPGTGDYEQYF	TGCGCCAGCAGCTCCCCGGGGACAGGGGACTACGAGCAGTACTTC
TRBJ1-1	TRBV3-1/TRBV3-2	-	-	CASSQGQGFTEAFF	TGTGCCAGCAGCCAAGGGCAGGGTTTCACTGAAGCTTTCTTT
TRBJ2-7	TRBV18	-	TRBD1	CASSPPDRGPTYEQYF	TGTGCCAGCTCACCACCGGACAGGGGACCCACCTACGAGCAGTACTTC
TRBJ2-3	TRBV3-1/TRBV3-2	-	TRBD2	CASSQAFHSGGASDTQYF	TGTGCCAGCAGCCAGGCCTTTCATAGCGGGGGGGCCTCAGATACGCAGTATTTT
TRBJ2-3	TRBV14	-	-	CASSALGQGKDTQYF	TGTGCCAGCAGCGCTCTCGGGCAGGGTAAAGATACGCAGTATTTT
TRBJ2-3	TRBV29-1	-	TRBD1	CSVETGGADTQYF	TGCAGCGTTGAAACAGGGGGAGCAGATACGCAGTATTTT
TRBJ1-1	TRBV5-1	-	TRBD1	CASSYRGGGHTEAFF	TGCGCCAGCAGCTACAGGGGGGGAGGACACACTGAAGCTTTCTTT
TRBJ1-1	TRBV4-1	once	TRBD1	CASSQDPKRTGYSEAFF	TGCGCCAGCAGCCAAGACCCCAAACGGACAGGCTATTCTGAAGCTTTCTTT
TRBJ1-6	TRBV3-1/TRBV3-2	-	TRBD1	CASSSTRAGGPDSPLHF	TGTGCCAGCAGCTCCACTAGGGCAGGGGGACCCGATTCACCCCTCCACTTT
TRBJ2-5	TRBV28	-	-	CASTRDGETQYF	TGTGCCAGCACGAGGGATGGGGAGACCCAGTACTTC
TRBJ1-3	TRBV7-6	-	-	CASSQGSYSGNTIYF	TGTGCCAGCAGCCAGGGCAGCTACTCTGGAAACACCATATATTTT
TRBJ2-1	TRBV29-1	-	-	CSVCGYYNEQFF	TGCAGCGTTTGCGGGTACTACAATGAGCAGTTCTTC
TRBJ2-3	TRBV7-2	-	-	CASTPLGAFTDTQYF	TGTGCCAGCACCCCTTTGGGGGCCTTCACAGATACGCAGTATTTT
TRBJ2-7	TRBV11-2	-	-	CASSPQVIPTYEQYF	TGTGCCAGCAGCCCACAGGTTATTCCCACCTACGAGCAGTACTTC
TRBJ1-2	TRBV28	-	-	CASSFPTSRYGYTF	TGTGCCAGCAGTTTCCCGACTTCTAGGTATGGCTACACCTTC
TRBJ2-7	TRBV5-1	-	-	CASSPSGWNEQYF	TGCGCCAGCAGCCCATCAGGATGGAACGAGCAGTACTTC
TRBJ2-3	TRBV4-1	-	-	CASSPPGDTQYF	TGCGCCAGCAGCCCGCCGGGGGATACGCAGTATTTT
TRBJ2-3	TRBV28	-	-	CASSFRSVTSTDTQYF	TGTGCCAGCAGTTTTAGATCGGTAACTAGCACAGATACGCAGTATTTT
TRBJ2-1	TRBV28	-	TRBD2	CASTTQRGGLNEQFF	TGTGCCAGCACCACCCAGCGGGGGGGCCTGAATGAGCAGTTCTTC
TRBJ2-2	TRBV9	-	TRBD2	CASSLGLAGTWFANTGELFF	TGTGCCAGCTCACTCGGACTAGCGGGGACCTGGTTCGCGAACACCGGGGAGCTGTTTTTT
TRBJ2-6	TRBV4-2	-	TRBD2	CASSQQLAGGPGANVLTF	TGTGCCAGCAGCCAACAACTAGCGGGGGGACCTGGGGCCAACGTCCTGACTTTC
TRBJ1-4	TRBV3-1/TRBV3-2	-	-	CASSQAGSGVSNEKLFF	TGTGCCAGCAGCCAAGCAGGGTCGGGGGTATCTAATGAAAAACTGTTTTTT
TRBJ2-1	TRBV9	-	TRBD2	CASSVARTGRGDEQFF	TGTGCCAGCAGCGTAGCTAGGACTGGCCGGGGGGATGAGCAGTTCTTC
TRBJ1-5	TRBV19	-	-	CASSMSRGWPQHF	TGTGCCAGTAGTATGAGCAGGGGTTGGCCCCAGCATTTT
TRBJ1-5	TRBV28	-	-	CASSFPSGFGNQPQHF	TGTGCCAGCAGTTTCCCCTCAGGGTTTGGCAATCAGCCCCAGCATTTT
TRBJ2-3	TRBV10-3	-	TRBD2	CAVGTSGGADTQYF	TGTGCCGTTGGGACTAGCGGGGGCGCAGATACGCAGTATTTT
TRBJ2-7	TRBV5-1	-	-	CASSLETGFYEQYF	TGCGCCAGCAGCTTGGAGACAGGTTTTTACGAGCAGTACTTC
TRBJ2-1	TRBV18	-	TRBD2	CASSQSGSTYNEQFF	TGTGCCAGCTCACAAAGCGGGAGTACGTACAATGAGCAGTTCTTC
TRBJ1-1	TRBV7-9	-	TRBD1	CASSLVGTGGTEAFF	TGTGCCAGCAGCTTAGTTGGGACAGGGGGCACTGAAGCTTTCTTT
TRBJ2-4	TRBV28	-	TRBD2	CASSPRTSGRVNIQYF	TGTGCCAGCAGTCCGAGGACTAGCGGGAGGGTAAACATTCAGTACTTC
TRBJ2-5	TRBV3-1/TRBV3-2	once	-	CASSRFRGETQYF	TGTGCCAGCAGCCGTTTCCGGGGAGAGACCCAGTACTTC
TRBJ1-6	TRBV5-6	-	TRBD1	CASSSDRENSPLHF	TGTGCCAGCAGCTCGGACAGGGAGAATTCACCCCTCCACTTT
TRBJ2-5	TRBV2	-	TRBD1	CASSVQGAKQETQYF	TGTGCCAGCAGTGTCCAGGGGGCGAAACAAGAGACCCAGTACTTC
TRBJ2-4	TRBV5-8	-	TRBD1	CASSPGTGELAKNIQYF	TGTGCCAGCAGCCCCGGGACAGGGGAACTAGCCAAAAACATTCAGTACTTC
TRBJ2-7	TRBV7-3	-	TRBD2	CANWGGPTPYEQYF	TGTGCTAACTGGGGGGGACCTACGCCCTACGAGCAGTACTTC
TRBJ2-5	TRBV5-4	-	TRBD2	CASSPGSAGGKETQYF	TGTGCCAGCAGCCCCGGGTCGGCGGGGGGGAAGGAGACCCAGTACTTC
TRBJ1-2	TRBV5-8	-	-	CASTVGQAYGYTF	TGTGCCAGCACCGTTGGGCAGGCCTATGGCTACACCTTC
TRBJ2-7	TRBV14	-	-	CARPRHSRMKSSYEQYF	TGTGCCAGACCCCGGCACAGTCGGATGAAAAGCTCCTACGAGCAGTACTTC
TRBJ2-1	TRBV29-1	once	-	CSVEDGLLYNEQFF	TGCAGCGTTGAAGACGGACTCTTATACAATGAGCAGTTCTTC
TRBJ2-2	TRBV10-2	-	TRBD2	CASSDPSGYSGKNTGELFF	TGCGCCAGCAGTGACCCCTCGGGGTATAGCGGGAAGAACACCGGGGAGCTGTTTTTT
TRBJ2-7	TRBV6-1	-	TRBD2	CASSVAGGFYEQYF	TGTGCCAGCAGTGTAGCGGGAGGATTCTACGAGCAGTACTTC
TRBJ2-7	TRBV7-6	-	TRBD1	CASSLARLTGVGFPYEQYF	TGTGCCAGCAGCTTAGCACGCCTCACAGGGGTAGGGTTTCCCTACGAGCAGTACTTC
TRBJ1-2	TRBV18	-	-	CASSGLEGHTF	TGTGCCAGCTCAGGGCTCGAGGGCCACACCTTC
TRBJ1-4	TRBV28	-	-	CASRGLDRIGVGEKLFF	TGTGCCAGCAGGGGACTCGACAGAATTGGGGTTGGTGAAAAACTGTTTTTT
TRBJ2-7	TRBV5-6	-	TRBD2	CASSLTSGSEQYF	TGTGCCAGCAGCTTAACTAGCGGGAGCGAGCAGTACTTC
TRBJ2-7	TRBV5-6	once	TRBD1	CASSQNPGQLYEQYF	TGTGCCAGCAGCCAAAATCCGGGACAGCTTTACGAGCAGTACTTC